The 31 T cell receptor beta chains reported below all come from one sample, sequenced in a study of blood T cell repertoires in COVID-19 (dated by TCRdb to 2020 to 2021). Library preparation was by the immunoSEQ multiplex PCR assay. This is the immuneACCESS table as TCRdb keeps it, with only in-frame sequences that have V and J called. A part of the clones is gone; compared with another copy, unresolved V genes explain less than half, and the rest is unexplained. The sample has around 300,000 clones on record, around 90% of them singletons. Of the sample, 0.94% is held by the ten largest clones. Sequencing was performed on peripheral blood. The receptor set was obtained from a woman between 40 and 50 years old who had recovered from COVID-19.

The chain carries TRBV6-6 and TRBJ1-2; the D is unclear. There are 10 residues in the CDR3. Germline V lookup: CDR1 MNHNY, CDR2 SVGAGI (reference sequence). Trimming removed 6 bases from V and 6 bases from J, with 5 bases in between. The chain's CDR3 is CASSGDGYTF. For the CDR3, the DNA is TGTGCCAGCAGCGGTGATGGCTACACCTTC.

In DNA form, the CDR3 reads TGTGCCAGCAAACAGGAGGGCTCCTACGAGCAGTACTTC. This codes for CASKQEGSYEQYF. The chain has TRBV6-5 and TRBJ2-7; maybe TRBD2 (6 bases). The V gene lost 7 bases and the J gene lost 0 bases, with 10 bases spanning the gap. This CDR3 comprises 13 residues. The germline V gene has CDR1 MNHEY and CDR2 SVGAGI.

This chain links TRBV24-1 with TRBJ2-3; 9 nucleotides align to TRBD1. With 3 bases clipped from V and 3 bases from J, the junction kept 9 bases outside the gene matches. This CDR3 is built from 17 residues. Germline CDR1 is KGHDR and CDR2 is SFDVKD. CDR3 sequence reads: CATSDILRDRETDTQYF. The CDR3 DNA is TGTGCCACCAGTGATATCCTCCGGGACAGGGAGACAGATACGCAGTATTTT.

The rearrangement links TRBV7-8 to TRBJ2-2; TRBD2 matches 10 bases. V lost 1 base, J lost 2 bases, and 1 base stayed unmatched. Germline V gives CDR1 SGHVS, CDR2 FQNEAQ. This CDR3 contains 16 residues. CDR3 residues: CASSLVAGGNTGELFF. Written as DNA, the CDR3 is TGTGCCAGCAGCTTAGTAGCGGGAGGAAACACCGGGGAGCTGTTTTTT.

The chain links TRBV19 to TRBJ1-5, with 9 bases lining up with TRBD1. J gave up 4 bases and V 5 bases, and 9 bases lay outside the gene matches. There are 16 residues in the CDR3. CDR1 and CDR2 (germline): LNHDA, SQIVND (reference sequence). In DNA form, the CDR3 reads TGTGCCAGTAGTCAGACAGGGGGTGCTGCAAATCAGCCCCAGCATTTT. Translation gives CASSQTGGAANQPQHF. The variable domain in full, completed from reference TRBV19 and TRBJ1-5, reads DGGITQSPKYLFRKEGQNVTLSCEQNLNHDAMYWYRQDPGQGLRLIYYSQIVNDFQKGDIAEGYSVSREKKESFPLTVTSAQKNPTAFYLCASSQTGGAANQPQHFGDGTRLSIL.

The chain couples TRBV11-3 to TRBJ2-7; 8 bases agree with TRBD1. This CDR3 spans 14 amino acids. The V gene end was trimmed by 5 bases and the J gene end by 5 bases; junction bases not matched to a gene: 8. The germline CDR1 and CDR2 sequences are SGHNT and YENEEA. This CDR3 is CASSQGQGGNEQYF. The DNA for the CDR3 is TGTGCCAGCAGCCAAGGACAGGGTGGGAACGAGCAGTACTTC.

This sequence joins TRBV6-5 and TRBJ2-3, with 7 bases that match TRBD2. J was trimmed by 2 bases and V by 7 bases; bases with no gene match: 6. The CDR3 has 14 residues. From germline, CDR1 is MNHEY and CDR2 SVGAGI. The CDR3 loop is CASKLATDTDTQYF. As DNA, the CDR3 is TGTGCCAGCAAACTAGCGACCGACACAGATACGCAGTATTTT.

The chain combines TRBV6-5 with TRBJ1-4, with 10 bases that match TRBD1. V trimming: 7 bases; J trimming: 8 bases; junction bases outside the gene matches: 7. The CDR3 loop spans 14 amino acids. Germline V gene sequence: CDR1 MNHEY, CDR2 SVGAGI. CDR3 loop: CASKPGQGIEKLFF. CDR3 nucleotide sequence: TGTGCCAGCAAACCGGGACAGGGGATAGAAAAACTGTTTTTT.

The genes are TRBV27 and TRBJ1-1; the D gene is possibly TRBD1 (6 bases). V was cut by 6 bases and J by 2 bases, with 16 bases left in between. CDR3 length equals 15 residues. Germline V gives CDR1 MNHEY, CDR2 SMNVEV (reference sequence). The CDR3 protein is CASSPMTGVNTEAFF. As DNA, the CDR3 is TGTGCCAGCAGCCCAATGACAGGAGTCAACACTGAAGCTTTCTTT.

The chain links TRBV6-5 to TRBJ2-7, with 7 bases fitting TRBD2. The CDR3 runs 15 residues. Germline assignment: CDR1 MNHEY and CDR2 SVGAGI. With 8 bases clipped from V and 4 bases from J, the junction kept 14 bases outside the gene matches. In DNA, the CDR3 is TGTGCCAGCCTCCCGGGAGCGGGAAATCATTACGAGCAGTACTTC. It encodes CASLPGAGNHYEQYF.

The V call is TRBV7-9, the J call TRBJ2-5, with 9 bases aligning to TRBD2. The germline gives CDR1 SEHNR, CDR2 FQNEAQ (reference sequence). V lost 1 base, J lost 2 bases, and 2 bases stayed unmatched. The CDR3 has 15 residues. The CDR3 DNA sequence: TGTGCCAGCAGCTTAGGTAGCGGGAGTCAAGAGACCCAGTACTTC. Amino acid sequence: CASSLGSGSQETQYF.

This clone came up once. The V call is TRBV19, the J call TRBJ2-7; TRBD1 might be the D (6 bases). This CDR3 region has 15 residues. Per the germline V gene, CDR1 is LNHDA and CDR2 is SQIVND (reference sequence). Trimming removed 5 bases from V and 3 bases from J, with 17 bases in between. The CDR3 sequence is CASSPGQGSYYEQYF. In DNA form, the CDR3 reads TGTGCCAGTAGTCCTGGGCAGGGGAGCTACTACGAGCAGTACTTC. Full variable domain (rest looked up from reference TRBV19 and TRBJ2-7): DGGITQSPKYLFRKEGQNVTLSCEQNLNHDAMYWYRQDPGQGLRLIYYSQIVNDFQKGDIAEGYSVSREKKESFPLTVTSAQKNPTAFYLCASSPGQGSYYEQYFGPGTRLTVT.

The chain employs TRBV11-3 and TRBJ2-5; the match to TRBD1 covers 11 bases. This CDR3 is built from 15 residues. After removal of 5 bases from V and 2 bases from J, the junction contained 4 bases not matched to a gene. Per germline, CDR1 SGHNT and CDR2 YENEEA. The CDR3 sequence is CASSTRDRGQETQYF. DNA for the CDR3: TGTGCCAGCAGCACGAGGGACAGGGGGCAAGAGACCCAGTACTTC.

The gene calls are TRBV5-8 and TRBJ2-7; perhaps TRBD2 as D (5 bases). The CDR3 spans 15 residues. V was pared by 0 bases and J by 1 base, with 11 bases between. From germline, CDR1 is SGHTS and CDR2 YDEGEE. CDR3 DNA: TGTGCCAGCAGCTTGGGTGGCGGGCAATCCTACGAGCAGTACTTC. Amino acids: CASSLGGGQSYEQYF.

The chain uses TRBV7-2 and TRBJ1-3; 7 bases align to TRBD1. CDR1 is SGHTA, CDR2 FQGNSA, per germline. The ends lost 3 bases at V and 8 bases at J; junction bases unmatched: 10. The CDR3 has 15 amino acids. The CDR3 region has the DNA TGTGCCAGCAGCTTCACCGGGGACAGCTTTTACACCATATATTTT. Its translation is CASSFTGDSFYTIYF. Together with reference TRBV7-2 and TRBJ1-3, the CDR3 gives the full variable domain: GAGVSQSPSNKVTEKGKDVELRCDPISGHTALYWYRQSLGQGLEFLIYFQGNSAPDKSGLPSDRFSAERTGGSVSTLTIQRTQQEDSAVYLCASSFTGDSFYTIYFGEGSWLTVV.

Regarding this clone: Other DNA sequences in the same sample also yield this CDR3. The chain employs TRBV24-1 and TRBJ1-5; TRBD1 might be the D (6 bases). Germline V lookup: CDR1 KGHDR, CDR2 SFDVKD. This CDR3 is built from 14 residues. Trimming removed 3 bases from V and 4 bases from J, with 9 bases in between. The CDR3 spells CATSDPQGNQPQHF. CDR3 in DNA: TGTGCCACCAGTGATCCTCAGGGGAATCAGCCCCAGCATTTT.

The chain is built from TRBV18 and TRBJ1-1; weak D call: TRBD1 (5 bases). CDR1 is KGHSH and CDR2 is LQKENI in the germline V gene. V was shortened by 4 bases and J by 7 bases, with 22 bases between the two germline ends. The CDR3 covers 16 residues. The CDR3 nucleotides read TGTGCCAGCTCACTTCCCACGGGGGAGGGATTATTTGAAGCTTTCTTT. Its translation is CASSLPTGEGLFEAFF. Based on the CDR3 plus reference TRBV18 and TRBJ1-1, the full variable domain is NAGVMQNPRHLVRRRGQEARLRCSPMKGHSHVYWYRQLPEEGLKFMVYLQKENIIDESGMPKERFSAEFPKEGPSILRIQQVVRGDSAAYFCASSLPTGEGLFEAFFGQGTRLTVV.

The V gene is TRBV19, the J gene TRBJ1-2; TRBD1 aligns across 8 bases. With 9 bases clipped from V and 4 bases from J, the junction kept 10 bases outside the gene matches. The germline V gene has CDR1 LNHDA and CDR2 SQIVND (reference sequence). The CDR3 loop spans 14 amino acids. The CDR3, as DNA: TGTGCCAGAAAGGACAGGGTGTTTATCTATGGCTACACCTTC. The encoded protein is CARKDRVFIYGYTF.

The chain carries TRBV19 and TRBJ1-4; D not resolved. The CDR3 runs 15 residues. The V gene's germline CDR1 is LNHDA and CDR2 SQIVND (reference sequence). The V gene lost 5 bases and the J gene lost 0 bases, with 10 bases spanning the gap. CDR3 in amino acids: CASSPGGSTNEKLFF. The CDR3 coding sequence is TGTGCCAGTAGTCCTGGAGGTTCAACTAATGAAAAACTGTTTTTT.

The chain uses TRBV11-3 and TRBJ1-1; D is unclear. The CDR3 spans 13 residues. Germline CDR1 reads SGHNT; CDR2 reads YENEEA. V was pared by 3 bases and J by 7 bases, with 12 bases between. The CDR3 DNA follows: TGTGCCAGCAGCTTTGCGGGTAACGGTGAAGCTTTCTTT. Residues: CASSFAGNGEAFF.

This chain uses TRBV3-1 (or the pseudogene TRBV3-2) with TRBJ2-5; D is possibly TRBD2 (5 bases). The CDR3 is made up of 12 amino acids. CDR1 is LGHDT and CDR2 is YNNKEL in the germline V gene (reference sequence). Trimming shortened V by 5 bases and J by 4 bases, and 8 bases separated the two germline ends. This CDR3 reads CASSGSGETQYF. In nucleotides, the CDR3 is TGTGCCAGCAGCGGGAGTGGAGAGACCCAGTACTTC.

The V gene is TRBV4-1, the J gene TRBJ2-5; possibly TRBD2 for D (7 bases). The CDR3 contains 16 residues. Per the germline V gene, CDR1 is MGHRA and CDR2 is YSYEKL. V gave up 4 bases and J gave up 5 bases, with 20 bases separating them. As DNA, the CDR3 is TGCGCCAGCAGCCCCCGGGGCGTAGAGGGGGGGGAGACCCAGTACTTC. Translation gives CASSPRGVEGGETQYF.

The chain links TRBV2 to TRBJ2-3, with TRBD2 matching 7 bases. The germline V gene encodes CDR1 SNHLY and CDR2 FYNNEI. The CDR3 extends over 14 amino acids. The V gene end was trimmed by 11 bases and the J gene end by 0 bases; junction bases not matched to a gene: 8. In DNA, the CDR3 is TGTGCCGGGAGGGACGGCATTAGCACAGATACGCAGTATTTT. Protein: CAGRDGISTDTQYF. Based on the CDR3 plus reference TRBV2 and TRBJ2-3, the full variable domain is EPEVTQTPSHQVTQMGQEVILRCVPISNHLYFYWYRQILGQKVEFLVSFYNNEISEKSEIFDDQFSVERPDGSNFTLKIRSTKLEDSAMYFCAGRDGISTDTQYFGPGTRLTVL.

The chain combines TRBV24-1 with TRBJ2-2; TRBD1 matches at 9 bases. Germline V CDR1 and CDR2: KGHDR, SFDVKD. CDR3 length: 16 residues. With V trimmed by 3 bases and J by 7 bases, 8 bases remained unmatched. CDR3 sequence: CATSDPGQGMGGELFF. CDR3 DNA: TGTGCCACCAGTGATCCGGGACAGGGAATGGGCGGGGAGCTGTTTTTT.

J is TRBJ2-5 and V is TRBV3-1 (or the pseudogene TRBV3-2); the D is unclear. The ends were cut back, 2 bases at V and 0 bases at J, with 7 bases in the middle. CDR1 and CDR2 (germline): LGHDT, YNNKEL (reference sequence). CDR3 length: 14 amino acids. CDR3 sequence (DNA): TGTGCCAGCAGCCAACCCGGTTACCAAGAGACCCAGTACTTC. It codes for CASSQPGYQETQYF.

This clone was seen a few times. V and J are TRBV4-2 and TRBJ2-5; 8 nucleotides match TRBD1. V was clipped by 4 bases and J by 0 bases; unmatched bases: 7. The CDR3 is 16 amino acids. CDR1 and CDR2 (germline): LGHNA, YNFKEQ. The CDR3 region is CASSLGGTGNQETQYF. For the CDR3, the DNA is TGTGCCAGCAGCCTGGGCGGGACAGGTAACCAAGAGACCCAGTACTTC.

This clone was detected once. J is TRBJ1-1 and V is TRBV10-3, with 8 bases fitting TRBD1. The V gene's germline CDR1 is ENHRY and CDR2 SYGVKD. This CDR3 spans 13 amino acids. The V gene end was trimmed by 6 bases and the J gene end by 3 bases; junction bases not matched to a gene: 3. The CDR3 protein is CAIRDRGDTEAFF. The CDR3 DNA reads as TGTGCCATCAGAGACAGGGGTGACACTGAAGCTTTCTTT.

This chain uses TRBV14 with TRBJ1-1; D remains ambiguous. Germline CDR1 reads SGHDN; CDR2 reads FVKESK. The CDR3 has 20 residues. V lost 2 bases and J lost 0, with 25 bases in between. Here the CDR3 reads CASSQTPRPRLSFMNTEAFF. The CDR3 DNA follows: TGTGCCAGCAGCCAAACCCCGCGGCCCAGACTTAGTTTCATGAACACTGAAGCTTTCTTT.

This clone has more than one count but fewer than ten. The rearrangement links TRBV20-1 to TRBJ2-7, with D possibly being TRBD2 (5 bases). V was pared by 4 bases and J by 4 bases, with 8 bases between. The germline V gene has CDR1 DFQATT and CDR2 SNEGSKA (reference sequence). The CDR3 length is 11 residues. The CDR3 reads CSAIRGYEQYF. The CDR3, as DNA: TGCAGTGCTATTCGCGGGTACGAGCAGTACTTC.

The chain has TRBV5-1 and TRBJ2-5, with a possible D match to TRBD2 (6 bases). Trimming left V 4 bases short and J 2 bases short, with 15 bases between. Germline values: CDR1 SGHRS, CDR2 YFSETQ. The CDR3 spans 15 residues. The CDR3 nucleotides are TGCGCCAGCAGCCAGGAGGGACGAATACAAGAGACCCAGTACTTC. Protein product: CASSQEGRIQETQYF.

The chain joins TRBV27 to TRBJ1-6, with TRBD1 identical over 7 bases. CDR1 is MNHEY and CDR2 is SMNVEV in the germline V gene (reference sequence). V dropped 4 bases and J dropped 0; count of bases not matched to a gene: 9. The CDR3 loop spans 18 amino acids. CDR3 loop: CASSSRTGGSSYNSPLHF. CDR3 coding DNA: TGTGCCAGCAGTTCGAGGACAGGAGGTAGCTCCTATAATTCACCCCTCCACTTT.